The 3 T cell receptor beta chains presented below share a single source sample, sequenced in a study of identical twins. Using its own MiXCR run on the 5' RACE reads, TCRdb lists one record per CDR3 protein. The table includes hundreds of thousands of distinct CDR3 sequences, roughly 24% detected once. The sample also formed part of further work on T cells expressing NK-cell markers.

Sequenced sample: CD4+ T cells sorted from blood. These receptors all stem from a woman aged 18-29 years in good health.

The rearrangement links TRBV2 to TRBJ1-4; 7 nucleotides align to TRBD1. CDR3 length equals 13 residues. Per the germline V gene, CDR1 is SNHLY and CDR2 is FYNNEI. CDR3 in amino acids: CATRQGAYEKLFF. CDR3 coding DNA: TGTGCGACCCGACAGGGCGCTTATGAAAAACTGTTTTTT.

This clonotype was found a few times. V gene TRBV4-2 combines with J gene TRBJ2-3, with D unresolved. This CDR3 spans 14 amino acids. Trimming left V 3 bases short and J 1 base short, with 8 bases between. CDR1 LGHNA and CDR2 YNFKEQ come from the germline V gene. The CDR3 loop is CASSHPLGTDTQYF. The CDR3 bases are TGTGCCAGCAGCCATCCGCTGGGCACAGATACGCAGTATTTT.

This chain connects TRBV30 to TRBJ2-3; D not resolved. Trimming cost V 5 bases and J 2 bases, with 11 bases left between them. From germline, CDR1 is GTSNPN and CDR2 SVGIG (reference sequence). This CDR3 comprises 13 residues. This CDR3 reads CAWQPKYTDTQYF. The CDR3, as DNA: TGTGCCTGGCAACCAAAGTACACAGATACGCAGTATTTT.